The next 7 T cell receptor beta chains were all read from a single sample in a study of blood T cell repertoires in COVID-19. Assay: immunoSEQ multiplex PCR; the TCRdb copy retains only in-frame clones and omits some. The table lists 250,000 or so clones, 90% of them singletons. The specimen sequenced was peripheral blood. Receptors originate from a woman in her fifties or sixties with COVID-19, enrolled during active disease.

This sequence joins TRBV19 and TRBJ1-1; unclear D gene. The CDR3 consists of 12 residues. Germline V gene sequence: CDR1 LNHDA, CDR2 SQIVND (reference sequence). V was shortened by 7 bases and J by 4 bases, with 10 bases between the two germline ends. The CDR3 spells CASIRGATEAFF. For the CDR3, the DNA is TGTGCCAGTATACGGGGAGCCACTGAAGCTTTCTTT.

J is TRBJ1-6 and V is TRBV25-1, with TRBD1 as a possible D gene (6 bases). Germline CDR1 is MGHDK and CDR2 is SYGVNS. The CDR3 has 14 amino acids. With 6 bases removed from V and 8 bases from J, the gap between germline ends came to 14 bases. Here the CDR3 DNA reads TGTGCCAGCAGAGAACAGGGAATGGATTCACCCCTCCACTTT. Translating gives CASREQGMDSPLHF.

The chain combines TRBV5-1 with TRBJ2-2; the D gene is possibly TRBD1 (5 bases). The germline V and J ends were trimmed by 1 base and 1 base, with 11 bases remaining between them. The CDR3 contains 16 residues. CDR1 is SGHRS and CDR2 is YFSETQ in the germline V gene. The CDR3 spells CASSLRQGLNTGELFF. The CDR3 DNA sequence: TGCGCCAGCAGCTTGAGGCAGGGTTTGAACACCGGGGAGCTGTTTTTT. Together with reference TRBV5-1 and TRBJ2-2, the CDR3 gives the full variable domain: KAGVTQTPRYLIKTRGQQVTLSCSPISGHRSVSWYQQTPGQGLQFLFEYFSETQRNKGNFPGRFSGRQFSNSRSEMNVSTLELGDSALYLCASSLRQGLNTGELFFGEGSRLTVL.

This sequence joins TRBV9 and TRBJ2-3; 10 bases fit TRBD2. V trimming: 0 bases; J trimming: 6 bases; junction bases outside the gene matches: 4. This CDR3 region has 15 residues. Per germline, CDR1 SGDLS and CDR2 YYNGEE. The CDR3 sequence is CASSVESGGADTQYF. In DNA form, the CDR3 reads TGTGCCAGCAGCGTAGAGAGCGGGGGGGCGGATACGCAGTATTTT.

About this clone: The identical CDR3 is also encoded by other nucleotide sequences in the sample. The chain is built from TRBV29-1 and TRBJ1-1; 8 bases map to TRBD1. The CDR3 totals 14 residues. Germline V gives CDR1 SQVTM, CDR2 ANQGSEA. After removal of 3 bases from V and 1 base from J, the junction contained 4 bases not matched to a gene. The CDR3 region is CSVEVTGGNTEAFF. The CDR3 DNA sequence: TGCAGCGTTGAGGTTACAGGGGGGAACACTGAAGCTTTCTTT. Full variable domain (outside the CDR3, taken from reference TRBV29-1 and TRBJ1-1): SAVISQKPSRDICQRGTSLTIQCQVDSQVTMMFWYRQQPGQSLTLIATANQGSEATYESGFVIDKFPISRPNLTFSTLTVSNMSPEDSSIYLCSVEVTGGNTEAFFGQGTRLTVV.

V usage is TRBV5-1 and J usage is TRBJ2-6, with no clear D. Germline-derived CDR1 and CDR2 are SGHRS and YFSETQ. This CDR3 contains 13 residues. V was pared by 5 bases and J by 2 bases, with 5 bases between. CDR3 nucleotides: TGCGCCAGCAGAGAGCCTGGGGCCAACGTCCTGACTTTC. It specifies CASREPGANVLTF.

The rearrangement uses TRBV6-4 and TRBJ1-5, with D hard to call. There are 17 residues in the CDR3. The V and J ends lost 5 bases and 3 bases respectively, with 20 bases between them. Per the germline V gene, CDR1 is MRHNA and CDR2 is SNTAGT. The CDR3 sequence: CASSPHGPRSSNQPQHF. In DNA form, the CDR3 reads TGTGCCAGCAGTCCCCACGGCCCTAGATCCTCCAATCAGCCCCAGCATTTT.